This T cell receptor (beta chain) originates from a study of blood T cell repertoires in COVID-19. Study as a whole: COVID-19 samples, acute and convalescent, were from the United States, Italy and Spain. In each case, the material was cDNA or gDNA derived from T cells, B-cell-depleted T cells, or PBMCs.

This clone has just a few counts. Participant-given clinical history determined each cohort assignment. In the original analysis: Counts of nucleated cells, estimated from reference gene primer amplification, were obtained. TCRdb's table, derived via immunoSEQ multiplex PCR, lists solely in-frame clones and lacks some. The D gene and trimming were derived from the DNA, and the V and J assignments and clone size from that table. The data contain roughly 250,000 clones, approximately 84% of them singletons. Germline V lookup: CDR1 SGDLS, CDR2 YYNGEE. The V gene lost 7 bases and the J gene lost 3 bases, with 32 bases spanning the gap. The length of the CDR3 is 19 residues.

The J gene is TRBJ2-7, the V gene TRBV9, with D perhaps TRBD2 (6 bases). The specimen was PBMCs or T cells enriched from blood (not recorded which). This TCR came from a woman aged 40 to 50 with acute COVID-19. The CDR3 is CASFIIILPWRGGDYEQYF. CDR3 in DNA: TGTGCCAGCTTCATCATCATACTTCCCTGGCGAGGAGGGGACTACGAGCAGTACTTC.